This TCR beta chain derives from a study of blood T cells in healthy people across ages. Study-wide results and caveats: More naive CD4+ cells and higher diversity were found in long-lived than in aged donors.

As concerns this clonotype: The antigen is undetermined.

The authors ran a second PCR of 7 to 11 cycles using a sample-barcoded 5' primer and a J-beta primer mix. TCRdb itself ran the 5' RACE reads through MiXCR, one entry per CDR3 protein. The sample comprises some 1,000,000 distinct CDR3 sequences, roughly 24% of which are singletons, and approximately 0.75% rests with the top ten. This sample also belongs to another study, concerning T cells of mothers and their children. This second study notes: Donation involved three healthy Caucasian mothers and the six children that they had. An overlap that was slightly higher, though non-significant, was seen in related mother-child pairs versus unrelated pairs.

This sequence was found in a girl under 10 years old in good health. The sample taken for sequencing was blood.

DNA of the CDR3: TGTGCCAGCAGCCCTCCCCTGGGCACAGCAGATACGCAGTATTTT. Translated, it gives CASSPPLGTADTQYF. The rearrangement links TRBV6-5 to TRBJ2-3; D remains ambiguous. The CDR3 extends over 15 amino acids. Trimming pared 6 bases from V and 4 bases from J, leaving 17 bases between. Germline CDR1 and CDR2: MNHEY and SVGAGI.